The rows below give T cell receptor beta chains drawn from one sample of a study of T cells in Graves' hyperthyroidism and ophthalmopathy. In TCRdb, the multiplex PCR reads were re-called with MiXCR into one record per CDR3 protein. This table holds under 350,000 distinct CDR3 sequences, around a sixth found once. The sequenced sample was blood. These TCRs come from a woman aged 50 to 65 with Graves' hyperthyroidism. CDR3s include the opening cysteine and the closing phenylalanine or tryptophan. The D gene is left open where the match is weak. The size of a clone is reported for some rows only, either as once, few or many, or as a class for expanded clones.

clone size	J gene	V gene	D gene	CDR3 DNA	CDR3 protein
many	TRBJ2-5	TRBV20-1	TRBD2	TGCAGTGCTAGCATAGCGGGAGGGCCCTCGGAGACCCAGTACTTC	CSASIAGGPSETQYF
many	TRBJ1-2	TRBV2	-	TGTGCCAAAGAAGACAGAGCTGCTAACTATGGCTACACCTTC	CAKEDRAANYGYTF
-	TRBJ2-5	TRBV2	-	TGTGCCAGCAGTGGGCAGGCTAAAGAGACCCAGTACTTC	CASSGQAKETQYF
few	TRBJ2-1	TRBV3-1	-	TGTGCCAGCAGCCAAGGTATTGTAGAAGGTGAGCAGTTCTTC	CASSQGIVEGEQFF
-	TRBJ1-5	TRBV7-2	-	TGTGCCAGCAGCTCTCAACGGACGGGCCAGCCCCAGCATTTT	CASSSQRTGQPQHF
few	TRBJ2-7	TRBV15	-	TGTGCCACCAGCCGGGACGGAGCCTACGAGCAGTACTTC	CATSRDGAYEQYF
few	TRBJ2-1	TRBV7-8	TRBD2	TGTGCCAGCAGCTTAGGGGGACTAAAGGGGAATGAGCAGTTCTTC	CASSLGGLKGNEQFF
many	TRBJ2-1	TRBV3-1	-	TGTGCCAGCAGCCAAGATGGACGTCTTGTTGAGCAGTTCTTC	CASSQDGRLVEQFF
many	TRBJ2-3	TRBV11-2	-	TGTGCCAGCAACAATGGGGGGAGCACAGATACGCAGTATTTT	CASNNGGSTDTQYF
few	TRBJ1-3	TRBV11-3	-	TGTGCCAGCAGCTTAGATCAGAGCAGGACTGGAAACACCATATATTTT	CASSLDQSRTGNTIYF
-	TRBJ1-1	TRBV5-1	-	TGCGCCAGCAGCACCAGACGGCTCGGCACTGAAGCTTTCTTT	CASSTRRLGTEAFF
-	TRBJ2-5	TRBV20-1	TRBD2	TGCAGTGCTAGAGGCCCTTGGACTAGCGGGCAGGGAGAGACCCAGTACTTC	CSARGPWTSGQGETQYF
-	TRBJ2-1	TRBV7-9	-	TGTGCCAGCAGCCCCTGGGCGGGTCCCTCATACAATGAGCAGTTCTTC	CASSPWAGPSYNEQFF
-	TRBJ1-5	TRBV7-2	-	TGTGCCAGCAACGCCGGTAGCAATCAGCCCCAGCATTTT	CASNAGSNQPQHF
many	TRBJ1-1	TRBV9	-	TGTGCCAGCAGCGTAGACGGGGGGTTCATGAACACTGAAGCTTTCTTT	CASSVDGGFMNTEAFF
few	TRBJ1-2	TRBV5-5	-	TGTGCCAGCAGCTTATCCGCGACCCAAGGGTATGGCTACACCTTC	CASSLSATQGYGYTF
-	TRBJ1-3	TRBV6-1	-	TGTGCCAGCAGCTACGGACAGCCTCGGGGTGGAAACACCATATATTTT	CASSYGQPRGGNTIYF
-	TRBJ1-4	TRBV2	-	TGTGCCAGCCGGTGGAGTGCAACTAATGAAAAACTGTTTTTT	CASRWSATNEKLFF
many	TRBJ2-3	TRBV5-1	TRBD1	TGCGCCAGCAGCTCACGCGGACAGGGGGGCGCAGATACGCAGTATTTT	CASSSRGQGGADTQYF
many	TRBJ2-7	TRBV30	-	TGTGCCTGGAACCTGGGTACCAACGAGCAGTACTTC	CAWNLGTNEQYF
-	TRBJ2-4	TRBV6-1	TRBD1	TGTGCCAGCAGACCCGGGACAGGGGATTCCAAAAACATTCAGTACTTC	CASRPGTGDSKNIQYF
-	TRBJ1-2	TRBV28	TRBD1	TGTGCCAGCAGTTTACTGGTCGGAGGGGGCGATGGCTACACCTTC	CASSLLVGGGDGYTF
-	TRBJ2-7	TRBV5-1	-	TGCGCCAGCAGCTTGGCCGTTAGCGGATCCTACGAGCAGTACTTC	CASSLAVSGSYEQYF
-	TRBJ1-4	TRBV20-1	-	TGCAGTGCGCCTGCCCCGGGAAGAGGCGAAAAACTGTTTTTT	CSAPAPGRGEKLFF
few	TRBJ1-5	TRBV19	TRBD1	TGTGCCAGTAAGATAACAGGGGGATACGATCAGCCCCAGCATTTT	CASKITGGYDQPQHF
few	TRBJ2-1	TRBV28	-	TGTGGTACACAGGGGGCGGCGGGAGGTAGCTCCTACAATGAGCAGTTCTTC	CGTQGAAGGSSYNEQFF
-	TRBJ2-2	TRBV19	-	TGTGCCAGCACCCCGCGGGGGCCGAACACCGGGGAGCTGTTTTTT	CASTPRGPNTGELFF
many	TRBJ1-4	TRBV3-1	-	TGTGCCAGCAGCCCTTCTGCAACTAATGAAAAACTGTTTTTT	CASSPSATNEKLFF
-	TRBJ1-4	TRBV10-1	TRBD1	TGCGCCAGCAGTGATGGACAGGAAAAAAAACTGTTTTTT	CASSDGQEKKLFF